The subject of this entry is one T cell receptor beta chain. Its antigen is undetermined. Vbeta (60) and Jbeta (13) primers were used in the PCR. TCRdb's copy holds only in-frame clones and misses some; the assay was immunoSEQ multiplex PCR. The sample records about 160,000 clones, approximately 78% being singletons. This sample was taken from a study of cytomegalovirus exposure and HLA in healthy donors. Study observations and caveats: There were some public TCRs occurring in many donors, but most TCR sequences were rare.

This CDR3 contains 16 residues. V lost 5 bases and J 0 bases, leaving 15 bases between the germline ends. Germline-derived CDR1 and CDR2 are SGHAT and FQNNGV. The chain has TRBV11-2 and TRBJ2-3, with D perhaps TRBD2 (6 bases). Specimen: PBMCs. This TCR was sampled from a woman under 30 in good health and CMV-seronegative. CDR3 loop: CASSTQGLSSTDTQYF. In DNA form, the CDR3 reads TGTGCCAGCAGCACTCAGGGACTCTCTAGCACAGATACGCAGTATTTT.